The rows below give T cell receptor beta chains drawn from one sample of a study of T-cell reconstitution after alpha-beta-depleted transplantation in children. TCRdb independently ran MiXCR on the PCR reads; one entry per CDR3 protein. This table holds around 300,000 distinct CDR3 sequences, 11% found once. Source: peripheral blood, taken 180 days after TCRalphabeta/CD19-depleted stem cell transplant. Source of these receptors: a male patient aged 2-10 years who had a stem cell transplant for chronic granulomatous disease, so the T cells may come from the graft donor. CDR3s include the opening cysteine and the closing phenylalanine or tryptophan. Each record gives: CDR3 DNA, CDR3 protein, J gene, D gene, V gene, clone size. D genes are given only for firm matches. Some rows mark clone size as missing; the rest say once, few, many or name a class of expanded clone.

CDR3nt: TGTGCCAGCAAACTAGCGGGAGATTGGAATGAGCAGTTCTTC
CDR3aa: CASKLAGDWNEQFF
j_gene: TRBJ2-1
d_gene: TRBD2
v_gene: TRBV6-1
abundance: many

CDR3nt: TGTGCCAGCAGCGAGAAATTTGGGGACCGTAATTCACCCCTCCACTTT
CDR3aa: CASSEKFGDRNSPLHF
j_gene: TRBJ1-6
d_gene: NA
v_gene: TRBV14
abundance: NA

CDR3nt: TGCAGTGCCCCTGGGGGCGGGAGTCGGTACAATGAGCAGTTCTTC
CDR3aa: CSAPGGGSRYNEQFF
j_gene: TRBJ2-1
d_gene: NA
v_gene: TRBV20-1
abundance: many

CDR3nt: TGTGCCAGTAAAGCAGCCGCCTCGGAGAACACCGGGGAGCTGTTTTTT
CDR3aa: CASKAAASENTGELFF
j_gene: TRBJ2-2
d_gene: NA
v_gene: TRBV19
abundance: many

CDR3nt: TGTGCCAGCAGTCGAGCAGGGGGCGTGGCAGATACGCAGTATTTT
CDR3aa: CASSRAGGVADTQYF
j_gene: TRBJ2-3
d_gene: TRBD1
v_gene: TRBV7-9
abundance: many

CDR3nt: TGTGCCAGCGGTAGTCAGCAGCCCCAGCATTTT
CDR3aa: CASGSQQPQHF
j_gene: TRBJ1-5
d_gene: NA
v_gene: TRBV28
abundance: NA

CDR3nt: TGTGCCTGGAGTGTAAATCGACCCAATGAGCAGTTCTTC
CDR3aa: CAWSVNRPNEQFF
j_gene: TRBJ2-1
d_gene: NA
v_gene: TRBV30
abundance: many

CDR3nt: TGTGCCAGCAGCTTAGGAACCTTGGGGGGGCGCACAGATACGCAGTATTTT
CDR3aa: CASSLGTLGGRTDTQYF
j_gene: TRBJ2-3
d_gene: NA
v_gene: TRBV7-9
abundance: many

CDR3nt: TGCAGTGCTAGACCCAGCGCAGGGGGCGTTGGCCCTTACACAGATACGCAGTATTTT
CDR3aa: CSARPSAGGVGPYTDTQYF
j_gene: TRBJ2-3
d_gene: TRBD1
v_gene: TRBV20-1
abundance: many

CDR3nt: TGTGCCAGCAGCCAAGCCCGGACAGGGGGTAACACCGGGGAGCTGTTTTTT
CDR3aa: CASSQARTGGNTGELFF
j_gene: TRBJ2-2
d_gene: TRBD1
v_gene: TRBV4-2
abundance: few

CDR3nt: TGTGCCAGCAGTTACGCAGGGCCCTCTGGAAACACCATATATTTT
CDR3aa: CASSYAGPSGNTIYF
j_gene: TRBJ1-3
d_gene: NA
v_gene: TRBV6-5
abundance: few

CDR3nt: TGTGCCAGCAGCCCGGGGTGGTCCTACGAGCAGTACTTC
CDR3aa: CASSPGWSYEQYF
j_gene: TRBJ2-7
d_gene: NA
v_gene: TRBV12-3/TRBV12-4
abundance: many

CDR3nt: TGTGCCAGCAGCGCGGGACAGGTCTACGGGGAGCTGTTTTTT
CDR3aa: CASSAGQVYGELFF
j_gene: TRBJ2-2
d_gene: TRBD1
v_gene: TRBV9
abundance: many

CDR3nt: TGTGCCAGCAGCTTAGGGGGGGACAGGGGGCGGATTTCACCCCTCCACTTT
CDR3aa: CASSLGGDRGRISPLHF
j_gene: TRBJ1-6
d_gene: TRBD1
v_gene: TRBV7-6
abundance: NA

CDR3nt: TGTGCCAGCAGCCATGCGGACGAGCAGTACTTC
CDR3aa: CASSHADEQYF
j_gene: TRBJ2-7
d_gene: NA
v_gene: TRBV4-2
abundance: medium-sized

CDR3nt: TGTGCCAGCAGCCAATCAACAGGGTCTAACTATGGCTACACCTTC
CDR3aa: CASSQSTGSNYGYTF
j_gene: TRBJ1-2
d_gene: NA
v_gene: TRBV11-2
abundance: NA

CDR3nt: TGTGCCAGCACCCAGGGGGCAGGAGAGACCCAGTACTTC
CDR3aa: CASTQGAGETQYF
j_gene: TRBJ2-5
d_gene: TRBD1
v_gene: TRBV12-3/TRBV12-4
abundance: many

CDR3nt: TGTGCCAGCAGCTTCGGGCCTATTAATGAGCAGTTCTTC
CDR3aa: CASSFGPINEQFF
j_gene: TRBJ2-1
d_gene: NA
v_gene: TRBV7-9
abundance: many

CDR3nt: TGCAGTGCTAGTGCCGGGACGGCCAATCAGCCCCAGCATTTT
CDR3aa: CSASAGTANQPQHF
j_gene: TRBJ1-5
d_gene: NA
v_gene: TRBV20-1
abundance: many

CDR3nt: TGTGCCACCAGCAGACGGAACGGTCCTCCTCATTCACCCCTCCACTTT
CDR3aa: CATSRRNGPPHSPLHF
j_gene: TRBJ1-6
d_gene: NA
v_gene: TRBV15
abundance: many

CDR3nt: TGTGCCAGCAGGAGGACAGGGCCATACTACAATGAGCAGTTCTTC
CDR3aa: CASRRTGPYYNEQFF
j_gene: TRBJ2-1
d_gene: TRBD1
v_gene: TRBV12-3/TRBV12-4
abundance: many

CDR3nt: TGTGCCAGCAGCTTCCTACAGGGTGGCACTGAAGCTTTCTTT
CDR3aa: CASSFLQGGTEAFF
j_gene: TRBJ1-1
d_gene: NA
v_gene: TRBV7-2
abundance: many

CDR3nt: TGTGCCACCAGTGATTTTGGAACTCCTAGGGCGGGGGGATCGACCTCGCAAGAGACCCAGTACTTC
CDR3aa: CATSDFGTPRAGGSTSQETQYF
j_gene: TRBJ2-5
d_gene: TRBD2
v_gene: TRBV24-1
abundance: many

CDR3nt: TGTGCCAGCAGCTTAGGGGTTCTTGGACACATGAACACTGAAGCTTTCTTT
CDR3aa: CASSLGVLGHMNTEAFF
j_gene: TRBJ1-1
d_gene: NA
v_gene: TRBV7-6
abundance: many

CDR3nt: TGTGCCAGCAGTGAAGGGGGAGGGCACGAGACCCAGTACTTC
CDR3aa: CASSEGGGHETQYF
j_gene: TRBJ2-5
d_gene: TRBD2
v_gene: TRBV6-1
abundance: many

CDR3nt: TGTGCCACCAGCAGAGTGGGAGGGTATGGCTACACCTTC
CDR3aa: CATSRVGGYGYTF
j_gene: TRBJ1-2
d_gene: NA
v_gene: TRBV15
abundance: many

CDR3nt: TGTGCCAGCAGCTTGAGGGGGCTAGCGACTTACAATGAGCAGTTCTTC
CDR3aa: CASSLRGLATYNEQFF
j_gene: TRBJ2-1
d_gene: NA
v_gene: TRBV11-2
abundance: few

CDR3nt: TGTGCCAGCAGCCCGAGTGCGGGGTGGGTCTACGAGCAGTACTTC
CDR3aa: CASSPSAGWVYEQYF
j_gene: TRBJ2-7
d_gene: NA
v_gene: TRBV7-2
abundance: NA

CDR3nt: TGTGCCAGCAGTTACTCGTACAGGGGAGTCCACGAGCAGTACTTC
CDR3aa: CASSYSYRGVHEQYF
j_gene: TRBJ2-7
d_gene: TRBD1
v_gene: TRBV6-2/TRBV6-3
abundance: few

CDR3nt: TGTGCCAGCAGCTCCCGACAGGGGTTCGGGGAGCTGTTTTTT
CDR3aa: CASSSRQGFGELFF
j_gene: TRBJ2-2
d_gene: TRBD1
v_gene: TRBV7-2
abundance: many

CDR3nt: TGCAGTGCTAGAGGGACTATATACAATGCGCAGTTCTTC
CDR3aa: CSARGTIYNAQFF
j_gene: TRBJ2-1
d_gene: NA
v_gene: TRBV20-1
abundance: NA

CDR3nt: TGTGCCAGCAGTCGGAACTCCGGCACTGAAGCTTTCTTT
CDR3aa: CASSRNSGTEAFF
j_gene: TRBJ1-1
d_gene: NA
v_gene: TRBV12-3/TRBV12-4
abundance: few

CDR3nt: TGTGCCAGCAGTTTAGGGGCGGTCCAAGAGACCCAGTACTTC
CDR3aa: CASSLGAVQETQYF
j_gene: TRBJ2-5
d_gene: NA
v_gene: TRBV12-3/TRBV12-4
abundance: NA

CDR3nt: TGCGCCAGCAGTGAGCCAGGCTCCTATGGCTACACCTTC
CDR3aa: CASSEPGSYGYTF
j_gene: TRBJ1-2
d_gene: NA
v_gene: TRBV10-2
abundance: many

CDR3nt: TGTGCCAGCAGTCCCAGGGGGATAATGAACACTGAAGCTTTCTTT
CDR3aa: CASSPRGIMNTEAFF
j_gene: TRBJ1-1
d_gene: TRBD1
v_gene: TRBV12-3/TRBV12-4
abundance: many

CDR3nt: TGTGCCAGCAGCTTATCGGGCGAGAGCTCCTACGAGCAGTACTTC
CDR3aa: CASSLSGESSYEQYF
j_gene: TRBJ2-7
d_gene: NA
v_gene: TRBV7-2
abundance: many

CDR3nt: TGCGCCAGCAGCTTGGGTTGGGGCGGAGGATGGAATTCACCCCTCCACTTT
CDR3aa: CASSLGWGGGWNSPLHF
j_gene: TRBJ1-6
d_gene: NA
v_gene: TRBV5-1
abundance: many

CDR3nt: TGTGCCAGCAGCCCCTTGGAGCAGTTCTTC
CDR3aa: CASSPLEQFF
j_gene: TRBJ2-1
d_gene: NA
v_gene: TRBV7-9
abundance: many

CDR3nt: TGTGCCAGCAGTCTCCCCAAGGCAGGGGGCGTTTCTGGGGCCAACGTCCTGACTTTC
CDR3aa: CASSLPKAGGVSGANVLTF
j_gene: TRBJ2-6
d_gene: TRBD1
v_gene: TRBV12-3/TRBV12-4
abundance: many

CDR3nt: TGTGCCAGCAGTAGACAGGGCACCGGGGAGCTGTTTTTT
CDR3aa: CASSRQGTGELFF
j_gene: TRBJ2-2
d_gene: TRBD1
v_gene: TRBV6-2/TRBV6-3
abundance: many

CDR3nt: TGCAGCGTTGGTCATTGGGATGAGCAGTTCTTC
CDR3aa: CSVGHWDEQFF
j_gene: TRBJ2-1
d_gene: NA
v_gene: TRBV29-1
abundance: many

CDR3nt: TGTGCCAGCAGTGGAGGACCCGGGCCCCCCAGCTACAATGAGCAGTTCTTC
CDR3aa: CASSGGPGPPSYNEQFF
j_gene: TRBJ2-1
d_gene: NA
v_gene: TRBV2
abundance: many

CDR3nt: TGTGCCAGCAGCCCGAGGCTGAAGCAAGCAAGCACTGAAGCTTTCTTT
CDR3aa: CASSPRLKQASTEAFF
j_gene: TRBJ1-1
d_gene: NA
v_gene: TRBV5-6
abundance: many

CDR3nt: TGTGCCAGCAGCGGGACAGGAGATCCGAACACCGGGGAGCTGTTTTTT
CDR3aa: CASSGTGDPNTGELFF
j_gene: TRBJ2-2
d_gene: TRBD1
v_gene: TRBV9
abundance: many

CDR3nt: TGTGCCAGCAGCTTGGCTGGACAGGGGGCCTCAGATACGCAGTATTTT
CDR3aa: CASSLAGQGASDTQYF
j_gene: TRBJ2-3
d_gene: TRBD1
v_gene: TRBV5-6
abundance: many

CDR3nt: TGCGCCAGCAGTAAGCGGGAGGCGCCCACCGAGCAGTACTTC
CDR3aa: CASSKREAPTEQYF
j_gene: TRBJ2-7
d_gene: TRBD2
v_gene: TRBV23-1
abundance: few

CDR3nt: TGCGCCAGCAGTCTACGGGAGGGTCGGGGAGATACGCAGTATTTT
CDR3aa: CASSLREGRGDTQYF
j_gene: TRBJ2-3
d_gene: TRBD2
v_gene: TRBV5-1
abundance: many

CDR3nt: TGTGCCAGCAGCCGGTTTGGCTACACCTTC
CDR3aa: CASSRFGYTF
j_gene: TRBJ1-2
d_gene: NA
v_gene: TRBV28
abundance: NA

CDR3nt: TGCAGTGCTAGAGTCCCTTCCCGGGATTCCTCCTACGAGCAGTACTTC
CDR3aa: CSARVPSRDSSYEQYF
j_gene: TRBJ2-7
d_gene: NA
v_gene: TRBV20-1
abundance: many

CDR3nt: TGTGCCAGCAGAACCGGTACGGGGGCCACTGAAGCTTTCTTT
CDR3aa: CASRTGTGATEAFF
j_gene: TRBJ1-1
d_gene: NA
v_gene: TRBV6-1
abundance: many

CDR3nt: TGTGCCAGCAGCTTGTTCGGGACTAGCAATCAGCCCCAGCATTTT
CDR3aa: CASSLFGTSNQPQHF
j_gene: TRBJ1-5
d_gene: NA
v_gene: TRBV5-6
abundance: many